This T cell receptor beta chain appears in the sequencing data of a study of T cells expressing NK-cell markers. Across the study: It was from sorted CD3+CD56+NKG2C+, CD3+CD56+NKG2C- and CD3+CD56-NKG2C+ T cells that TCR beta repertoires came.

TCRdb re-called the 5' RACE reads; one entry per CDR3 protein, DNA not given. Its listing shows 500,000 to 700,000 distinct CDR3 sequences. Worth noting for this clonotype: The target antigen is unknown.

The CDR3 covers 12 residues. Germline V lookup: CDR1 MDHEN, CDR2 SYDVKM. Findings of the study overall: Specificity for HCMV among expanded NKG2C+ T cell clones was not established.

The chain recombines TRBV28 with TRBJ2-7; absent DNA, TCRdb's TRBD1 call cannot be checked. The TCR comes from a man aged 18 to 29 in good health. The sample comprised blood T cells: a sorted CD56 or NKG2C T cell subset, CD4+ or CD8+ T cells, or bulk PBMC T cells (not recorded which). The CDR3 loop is CASSLETGQRYF.